One sample yielded the 31 T cell receptor beta chains listed below, sequenced in a study of PD-1 blockade in classical Hodgkin lymphoma. Brentuximab vedotin exposure varied, and every patient relapsed after autologous stem cell transplantation. Generated by immunoSEQ multiplex PCR, the TCRdb table keeps only in-frame clones and is missing some. The sample includes almost 100,000 clones, roughly 89% seen only once; the top ten take less than 3.5%. The sequences come from peripheral blood mononuclear cells (PBMCs), collected at baseline. The receptors were sampled from a human donor with classical Hodgkin lymphoma.

This clone has only one observation. As DNA, the CDR3 is TGTGCCAGCAGGGGACTAGCCTACAATGAGCAGTTCTTC. Protein product: CASRGLAYNEQFF. The chain joins TRBV2 to TRBJ2-1; 8 bases match TRBD2. Trimming at V came to 6 bases and at J to 2 bases, leaving 0 bases not matched to a gene. CDR1 and CDR2 from the germline V gene are SNHLY and FYNNEI. This CDR3 is built from 13 residues. Using reference TRBV2 and TRBJ2-1 for the parts outside the CDR3, the full variable domain is EPEVTQTPSHQVTQMGQEVILRCVPISNHLYFYWYRQILGQKVEFLVSFYNNEISEKSEIFDDQFSVERPDGSNFTLKIRSTKLEDSAMYFCASRGLAYNEQFFGPGTRLTVL.

This clone was detected a few times. The chain employs TRBV29-1 and TRBJ2-5; D call uncertain. This CDR3 spans 13 amino acids. Germline CDR1 is SQVTM and CDR2 is ANQGSEA. Trimming shortened V by 2 bases and J by 1 base, and 8 bases separated the two germline ends. The CDR3: CSVEQVVQETQYF. The CDR3 nucleotides read TGCAGCGTTGAACAGGTAGTCCAAGAGACCCAGTACTTC. Full variable domain (outside the CDR3, taken from reference TRBV29-1 and TRBJ2-5): SAVISQKPSRDICQRGTSLTIQCQVDSQVTMMFWYRQQPGQSLTLIATANQGSEATYESGFVIDKFPISRPNLTFSTLTVSNMSPEDSSIYLCSVEQVVQETQYFGPGTRLLVL.

The gene calls are TRBV18 and TRBJ1-5; D is possibly TRBD1 (6 bases). CDR3 length: 15 amino acids. The V end was cut by 2 bases, the J end by 7 bases, with 15 bases between. Germline V gives CDR1 KGHSH, CDR2 LQKENI. The CDR3 loop is CASSPSAGVGQPQHF. The CDR3 coding sequence is TGTGCCAGCTCACCATCCGCAGGGGTCGGCCAGCCCCAGCATTTT.

The DNA of the CDR3 is TGTGCCAGCGTCCCAAACGGGACAGGGGCCGGCACTGAAGCTTTCTTT. Translated, it gives CASVPNGTGAGTEAFF. This chain uses TRBV7-3 with TRBJ1-1; 10 nucleotides match TRBD1. V trimming: 8 bases; J trimming: 4 bases; junction bases outside the gene matches: 13. CDR1 SGHTA and CDR2 FQGTGA come from the germline V gene. This CDR3 is 16 amino acids long.

This clone was detected once. The rearrangement links TRBV7-3 to TRBJ2-2; no clear D gene. In germline, CDR1 is SGHTA, CDR2 FQGTGA. The V end was cut by 3 bases, the J end by 2 bases, with 7 bases between. The CDR3 is made up of 14 amino acids. The CDR3 loop is CASSFLVNTGELFF. The DNA for the CDR3 is TGTGCCAGCAGCTTCTTAGTCAACACCGGGGAGCTGTTTTTT.

The rearrangement links TRBV5-1 to TRBJ2-5; the D is unclear. The CDR3 is 15 amino acids. Between the trimmed V and J ends, which lost 4 bases and 1 base, there was a span of 14 bases. Germline CDR1 reads SGHRS; CDR2 reads YFSETQ. This CDR3 is CASSITGFGQETQYF. The CDR3 nucleotides are TGCGCCAGCAGCATAACCGGGTTCGGCCAAGAGACCCAGTACTTC.

This clone was counted a single time. The gene calls are TRBV11-2 and TRBJ1-2; 7 nucleotides align to TRBD1. Germline V gene sequence: CDR1 SGHAT, CDR2 FQNNGV. V lost 0 bases to trimming and J lost 3 bases; unmatched junction nucleotides: 13. The CDR3 runs to 18 residues. CDR3 protein: CASSLEWSGQSYYYGYTF. The DNA for the CDR3 is TGTGCCAGCAGCTTAGAGTGGTCGGGACAGTCATATTACTATGGCTACACCTTC.

J is TRBJ2-5 and V is TRBV6-6; D may correspond to TRBD1 or TRBD2 (5 bases each). CDR3 length: 15 residues. Germline V lookup: CDR1 MNHNY, CDR2 SVGAGI (reference sequence). V was shortened by 2 bases and J by 3 bases, with 13 bases between the two germline ends. In DNA, the CDR3 is TGTGCCAGCAGTTACCCAAGAGGGGTGGAAGAGACCCAGTACTTC. Amino acid sequence: CASSYPRGVEETQYF.

This clone was found once. The V call is TRBV5-1, the J call TRBJ1-2; possible D gene TRBD1, 5 bases. The CDR3 has 16 amino acids. V was cut by 4 bases and J by 4 bases, with 20 bases left in between. Germline CDR1 and CDR2: SGHRS and YFSETQ. CDR3 DNA: TGCGCCAGCAGCCTGAGGGACTTCCAAATTACCTATGGCTACACCTTC. Encoded protein: CASSLRDFQITYGYTF.

The V and J genes are TRBV28 and TRBJ2-3; D tentatively fits TRBD1 or TRBD2 (6 bases each). Deletions cut 1 base from V and 2 bases from J, with 16 bases between. The CDR3 consists of 17 residues. The V gene's germline CDR1 is MDHEN and CDR2 SYDVKM. The CDR3 is CASSLYGPGAPTDTQYF. CDR3 coding DNA: TGTGCCAGCAGTTTATATGGCCCGGGGGCCCCCACAGATACGCAGTATTTT. The full variable domain, its missing parts supplied by reference TRBV28 and TRBJ2-3, is DVKVTQSSRYLVKRTGEKVFLECVQDMDHENMFWYRQDPGLGLRLIYFSYDVKMKEKGDIPEGYSVSREKKERFSLILESASTNQTSMYLCASSLYGPGAPTDTQYFGPGTRLTVL.

This clone was seen just once. The CDR3 region is CASSQGSEQYF. CDR3 nucleotide sequence: TGTGCCAGCAGCCAAGGGAGCGAGCAGTACTTC. The chain has TRBV9 and TRBJ2-7, with D possibly TRBD2 on 5 matching bases. Germline CDR1 and CDR2: SGDLS and YYNGEE. V was clipped by 4 bases and J by 6 bases, with 8 bases between them. CDR3 length equals 11 residues.

This chain links TRBV28 with TRBJ1-1; D not certain. The V and J ends lost 3 bases and 0 bases respectively, with 8 bases between them. Germline values: CDR1 MDHEN, CDR2 SYDVKM. This CDR3 spans 14 amino acids. CDR3 protein: CASSFRRMNTEAFF. The CDR3 DNA is TGTGCCAGCAGTTTCCGGAGGATGAACACTGAAGCTTTCTTT.

This chain uses TRBV10-1 with TRBJ2-2; TRBD1 agrees at 10 bases. The germline V gene encodes CDR1 WNHNN and CDR2 SYGVQD (reference sequence). The CDR3 covers 15 residues. V gave up 6 bases and J gave up 1 base; unmatched junction bases: 2. The CDR3 region has the DNA TGCGCCAGCAGGGGGGACAGGGGGAACACCGGGGAGCTGTTTTTT. Its translation: CASRGDRGNTGELFF.

The V gene is TRBV5-5, the J gene TRBJ2-2; D gene unclear. This CDR3 has 16 residues. CDR1 is SGHKS and CDR2 is YYEKEE in the germline V gene (reference sequence). Trimming pared 4 bases from V and 1 base from J, leaving 14 bases between. In nucleotides, the CDR3 is TGTGCCAGCAGCCGAACCCCCAAAGTGAACACCGGGGAGCTGTTTTTT. Amino acids: CASSRTPKVNTGELFF.

The CDR3 is CASSFRGETEAFF. CDR3 coding DNA: TGTGCCAGCAGCTTTAGGGGGGAGACTGAAGCTTTCTTT. V is TRBV7-9 and J is TRBJ1-1; D possibly corresponds to TRBD1 (6 bases). This CDR3 is 13 amino acids long. The V gene lost 3 bases and the J gene lost 5 bases, with 10 bases spanning the gap. The germline gives CDR1 SEHNR, CDR2 FQNEAQ (reference sequence).

The chain joins TRBV29-1 to TRBJ1-2; D gene unclear. The CDR3 is made up of 12 amino acids. Germline CDR1 reads SQVTM; CDR2 reads ANQGSEA. Between the trimmed V and J ends, which lost 7 bases and 5 bases, there was a span of 14 bases. Here the CDR3 reads CSALTGQYGYTF. The CDR3 bases are TGCAGCGCCCTCACGGGTCAGTATGGCTACACCTTC.

The rearrangement uses TRBV5-1 and TRBJ2-3; no firm D call. Germline V gene lookup returns CDR1 SGHRS and CDR2 YFSETQ. The CDR3 runs to 14 residues. V lost 0 bases to trimming and J lost 0 bases, with 5 bases between them. The CDR3 loop reads CASSLGLSTDTQYF. DNA of the CDR3: TGCGCCAGCAGCTTGGGACTTAGCACAGATACGCAGTATTTT.

This clone showed up just a few times. This chain links TRBV10-1 with TRBJ2-7; D uncertain. The V gene lost 4 bases and the J gene lost 6 bases, with 16 bases spanning the gap. This CDR3 region has 14 residues. Germline CDR1 reads WNHNN; CDR2 reads SYGVQD (reference sequence). CDR3 sequence (DNA): TGCGCCAGCAGTGTAGACCCCCATTCGGGCGAGCAGTACTTC. Its translation: CASSVDPHSGEQYF.

J is TRBJ1-3 and V is TRBV7-2; TRBD1 agrees at 10 bases. The CDR3 has 19 amino acids. Germline assignment: CDR1 SGHTA and CDR2 FQGNSA. The V and J ends lost 2 bases and 3 bases, in that order; junction bases with no gene match: 13. The CDR3: CASSLLDRGLTIYGNTIYF. The CDR3 nucleotides read TGTGCCAGCAGCTTACTTGACAGGGGGCTGACTATTTATGGAAACACCATATATTTT.

This chain links TRBV29-1 with TRBJ1-4, with 7 nucleotides matching TRBD1. J lost 7 bases, V lost 6 bases, and 8 bases had no gene match. The V gene's germline CDR1 is SQVTM and CDR2 ANQGSEA. The CDR3 contains 13 residues. The CDR3 protein is CSVVDRVGEKLFF. The CDR3 DNA reads TGCAGCGTGGTTGACAGGGTGGGTGAAAAACTGTTTTTT.

The chain links TRBV18 to TRBJ2-7; TRBD2 aligns across 8 bases. The CDR3 spans 14 residues. The germline CDR1 and CDR2 sequences are KGHSH and LQKENI. The J segment lost 2 bases and the V segment lost 4 bases, leaving 4 bases of the junction unmatched. The CDR3 sequence: CASSRLAGAYEQYF. Here the CDR3 DNA reads TGTGCCAGCTCACGGCTAGCGGGTGCCTACGAGCAGTACTTC.

The rearrangement joins TRBV5-5 to TRBJ2-2; 14 bases are a match to TRBD2. The CDR3 is 18 residues long. Germline lookup yields CDR1 SGHKS and CDR2 YYEKEE (reference sequence). V shed 0 bases, J shed 4 bases, and the junction held 5 bases outside the gene matches. In DNA, the CDR3 is TGTGCCAGCAGCTTGGGAGTGACTAGCGGGAGGGCCACCGGGGAGCTGTTTTTT. Encoded protein: CASSLGVTSGRATGELFF.

A remark on this clone: At one of its ends the junction is not consistent with the germline gene, which may arise from a read error. The gene calls are TRBV27 and TRBJ2-1; D gene ambiguous. Germline lookup yields CDR1 MNHEY and CDR2 SMNVEV (reference sequence). The CDR3 length is 15 residues. The CDR3, as DNA: TGTGCCAGTCAGGTGGACGCCTCCTCCCACAATGAGCAGTTCTTC. It specifies CASQVDASSHNEQFF.

The table lists this clone with a count of one. This chain connects TRBV28 to TRBJ2-5, with D possibly called TRBD1 or TRBD2 (6 bases each). CDR3 length: 16 amino acids. Germline V lookup: CDR1 MDHEN, CDR2 SYDVKM. V was shortened by 4 bases and J by 2 bases, with 17 bases between the two germline ends. The CDR3 protein is CASSYGGLAQQETQYF. Written as DNA, the CDR3 is TGTGCCAGCAGTTATGGGGGCCTAGCGCAGCAAGAGACCCAGTACTTC.

V gene TRBV27 combines with J gene TRBJ2-7; the D is unclear. This CDR3 has 11 residues. The germline gives CDR1 MNHEY, CDR2 SMNVEV (reference sequence). The V and J ends lost 6 bases and 6 bases respectively, with 9 bases between them. CDR3 in amino acids: CASRLYGEQYF. CDR3 DNA: TGTGCCAGCAGGCTCTACGGCGAGCAGTACTTC.

The genes are TRBV11-3 and TRBJ2-3, with TRBD1 matching over 8 bases. This CDR3 has 19 amino acids. V was pared by 1 base and J by 1 base, with 13 bases of the junction left unmatched. Germline lookup yields CDR1 SGHNT and CDR2 YENEEA. In DNA form, the CDR3 reads TGTGCCAGCAGCTTAGGGTATGATCAACCGGGACAGGGCACAGATACGCAGTATTTT. This codes for CASSLGYDQPGQGTDTQYF.

This chain uses TRBV7-9 with TRBJ1-1, with D maybe TRBD1 (6 bases). V was cut by 3 bases and J by 8 bases, with 7 bases left in between. Germline V CDR1 and CDR2: SEHNR, FQNEAQ (reference sequence). The CDR3 sequence is 11 residues long. CDR3 sequence: CASSLQGEAFF. CDR3 nucleotides: TGTGCCAGCAGCTTGCAGGGGGAAGCTTTCTTT.

CDR3 in DNA: TGTGCCAGCAGTGAATTTACCGGGAGCATGGAAGCTTTCTTT. This sequence encodes CASSEFTGSMEAFF. The genes are TRBV25-1 and TRBJ1-1, with no clear D. Trimming removed 1 base from V and 8 bases from J, with 14 bases in between. Germline CDR1 MGHDK, CDR2 SYGVNS. The CDR3 length is 14 residues.

About this clone itself: Distinct nucleotide sequences in the sample also encode this CDR3. The chain links TRBV5-1 to TRBJ2-3, with TRBD2 matching over 7 bases. CDR1 and CDR2 from the germline V gene are SGHRS and YFSETQ. Trimming at V came to 3 bases and at J to 3 bases, leaving 4 bases not matched to a gene. The CDR3 is 14 amino acids. This CDR3 is CASSSTSRTDTQYF. As DNA, the CDR3 is TGCGCCAGCAGCTCGACTAGCAGAACAGATACGCAGTATTTT.

The chain employs TRBV19 and TRBJ1-5; D is uncertain. V was cut by 6 bases and J by 4 bases, with 19 bases left in between. This CDR3 is built from 16 residues. Per germline, CDR1 LNHDA and CDR2 SQIVND (reference sequence). CDR3 nucleotide sequence: TGTGCCAGTAGCGACGGTCGTGGTCTTGGGAATCAGCCCCAGCATTTT. Translation: CASSDGRGLGNQPQHF.

V usage is TRBV5-1 and J usage is TRBJ2-7, with D possibly matching TRBD2 (6 bases). This CDR3 has 17 amino acids. In germline, CDR1 is SGHRS, CDR2 YFSETQ. Trimming removed 4 bases at V and 2 bases at J, with 22 bases between. The CDR3: CASSRDGLSLAAYEQYF. CDR3 nucleotide sequence: TGCGCCAGCAGCCGGGACGGACTTTCATTAGCGGCCTACGAGCAGTACTTC.